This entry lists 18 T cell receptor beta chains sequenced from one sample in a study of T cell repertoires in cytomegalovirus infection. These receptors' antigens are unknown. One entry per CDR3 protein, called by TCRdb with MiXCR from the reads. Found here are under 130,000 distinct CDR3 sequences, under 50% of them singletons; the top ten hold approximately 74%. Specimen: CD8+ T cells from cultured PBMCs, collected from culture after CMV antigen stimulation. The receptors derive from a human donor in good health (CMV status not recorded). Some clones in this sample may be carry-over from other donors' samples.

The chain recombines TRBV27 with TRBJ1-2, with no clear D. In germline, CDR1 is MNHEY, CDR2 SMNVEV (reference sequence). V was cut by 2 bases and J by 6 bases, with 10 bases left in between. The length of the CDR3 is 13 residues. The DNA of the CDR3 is TGTGCCAGCAGTTTAAAGTCAGAGGATGGCTACACCTTC. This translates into CASSLKSEDGYTF.

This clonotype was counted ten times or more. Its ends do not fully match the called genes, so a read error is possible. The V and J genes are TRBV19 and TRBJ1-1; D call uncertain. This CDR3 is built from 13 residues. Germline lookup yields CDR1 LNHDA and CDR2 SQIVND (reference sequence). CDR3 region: CATGSPMNAEAFF. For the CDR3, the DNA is TGTGCCACAGGATCCCCCATGAACGCTGAAGCTTTCTTT.

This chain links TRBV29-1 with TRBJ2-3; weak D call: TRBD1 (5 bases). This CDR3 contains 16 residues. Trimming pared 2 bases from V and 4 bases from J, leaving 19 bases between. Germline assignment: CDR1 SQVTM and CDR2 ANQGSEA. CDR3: CSVESSLGLTPDTQYF. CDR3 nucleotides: TGCAGCGTTGAATCAAGTCTGGGGCTAACCCCAGATACGCAGTATTTT.

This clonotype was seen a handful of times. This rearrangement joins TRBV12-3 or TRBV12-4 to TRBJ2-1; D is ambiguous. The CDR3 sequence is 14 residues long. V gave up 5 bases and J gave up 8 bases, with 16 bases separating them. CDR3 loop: CASSLTIGRDEQFF. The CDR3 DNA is TGTGCCAGCAGTCTTACGATTGGGCGAGATGAGCAGTTCTTC.

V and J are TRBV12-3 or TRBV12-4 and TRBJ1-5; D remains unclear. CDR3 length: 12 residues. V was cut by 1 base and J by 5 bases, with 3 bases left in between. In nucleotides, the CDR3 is TGTGCCAGCAGTTTAGTTGATCAGCCCCAGCATTTT. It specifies CASSLVDQPQHF.

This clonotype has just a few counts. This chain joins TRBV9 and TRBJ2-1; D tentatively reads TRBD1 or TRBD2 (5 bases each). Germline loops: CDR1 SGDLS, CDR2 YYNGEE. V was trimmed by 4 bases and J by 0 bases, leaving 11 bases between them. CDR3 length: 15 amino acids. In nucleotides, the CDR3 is TGTGCCAGCAGCCCTTGGGGGAGCTCCTACAATGAGCAGTTCTTC. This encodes CASSPWGSSYNEQFF. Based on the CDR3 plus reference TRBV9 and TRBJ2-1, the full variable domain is DSGVTQTPKHLITATGQRVTLRCSPRSGDLSVYWYQQSLDQGLQFLIQYYNGEERAKGNILERFSAQQFPDLHSELNLSSLELGDSALYFCASSPWGSSYNEQFFGPGTRLTVL.

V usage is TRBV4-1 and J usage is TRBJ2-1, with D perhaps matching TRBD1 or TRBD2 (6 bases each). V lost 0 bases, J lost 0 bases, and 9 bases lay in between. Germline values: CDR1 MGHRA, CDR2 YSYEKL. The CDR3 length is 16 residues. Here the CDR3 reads CASSQDWGASYNEQFF. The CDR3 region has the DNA TGCGCCAGCAGCCAAGACTGGGGGGCCTCCTACAATGAGCAGTTCTTC.

CDR3 in amino acids: CASSSQQGMNTEAFF. The CDR3 DNA reads TGTGCCAGCAGCTCTCAACAGGGCATGAACACTGAAGCTTTCTTT. This chain links TRBV7-6 with TRBJ1-1; possible D gene TRBD1, 6 bases. This CDR3 contains 15 residues. Germline CDR1 SGHVS, CDR2 FNYEAQ. Trimming took 4 bases from V and 0 from J, leaving 12 bases between them.

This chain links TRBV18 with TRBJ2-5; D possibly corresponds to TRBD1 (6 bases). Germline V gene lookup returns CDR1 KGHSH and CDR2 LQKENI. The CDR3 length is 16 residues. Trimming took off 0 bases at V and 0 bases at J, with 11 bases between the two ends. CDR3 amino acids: CASSPPTGQNQETQYF. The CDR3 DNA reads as TGTGCCAGCTCACCACCGACAGGCCAGAACCAAGAGACCCAGTACTTC.

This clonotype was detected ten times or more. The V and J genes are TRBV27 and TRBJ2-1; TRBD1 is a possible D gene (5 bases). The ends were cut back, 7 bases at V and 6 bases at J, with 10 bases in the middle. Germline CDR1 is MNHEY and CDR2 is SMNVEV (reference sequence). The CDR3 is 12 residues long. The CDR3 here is CASKKGANEQFF. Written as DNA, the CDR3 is TGTGCCAGCAAGAAAGGGGCCAATGAGCAGTTCTTC.

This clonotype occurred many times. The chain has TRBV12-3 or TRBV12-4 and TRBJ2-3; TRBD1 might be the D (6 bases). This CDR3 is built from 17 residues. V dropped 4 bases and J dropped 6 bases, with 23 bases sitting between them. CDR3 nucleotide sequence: TGTGCCAGCAGTTCCCCAGGGGCGCAGATAGGTGGGGATACGCAGTATTTT. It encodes CASSSPGAQIGGDTQYF.

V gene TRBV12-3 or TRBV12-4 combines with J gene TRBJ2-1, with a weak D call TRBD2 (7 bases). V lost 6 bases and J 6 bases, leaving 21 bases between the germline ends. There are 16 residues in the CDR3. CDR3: CASSTWEGGLGNEQFF. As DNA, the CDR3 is TGTGCCAGCAGCACCTGGGAGGGGGGCCTGGGCAATGAGCAGTTCTTC.

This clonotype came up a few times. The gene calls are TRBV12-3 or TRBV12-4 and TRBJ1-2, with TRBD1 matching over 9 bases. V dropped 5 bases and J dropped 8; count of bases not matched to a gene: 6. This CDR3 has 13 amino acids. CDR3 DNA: TGTGCCAGCAGTAGGGACAGGGCGGGAGGCTACACCTTC. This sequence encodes CASSRDRAGGYTF.

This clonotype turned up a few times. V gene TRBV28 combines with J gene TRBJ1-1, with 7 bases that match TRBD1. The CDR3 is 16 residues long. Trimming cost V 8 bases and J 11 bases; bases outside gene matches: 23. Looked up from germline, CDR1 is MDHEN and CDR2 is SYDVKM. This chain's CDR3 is CASYDRAGREQLRAFF. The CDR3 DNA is TGTGCCAGCTACGACAGGGCCGGGCGGGAGCAGTTACGGGCTTTCTTT.

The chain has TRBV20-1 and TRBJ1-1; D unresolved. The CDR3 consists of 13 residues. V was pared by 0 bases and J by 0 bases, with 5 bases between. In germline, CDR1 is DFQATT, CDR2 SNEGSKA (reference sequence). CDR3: CSARDLMNTEAFF. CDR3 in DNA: TGCAGTGCTAGAGACCTCATGAACACTGAAGCTTTCTTT.

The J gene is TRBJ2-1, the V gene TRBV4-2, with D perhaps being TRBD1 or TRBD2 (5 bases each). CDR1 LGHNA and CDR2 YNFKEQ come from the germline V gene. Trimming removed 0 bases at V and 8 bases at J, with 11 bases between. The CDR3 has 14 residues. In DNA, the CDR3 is TGTGCCAGCAGCCAAGAACGGGGCGAGGATGAGCAGTTCTTC. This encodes CASSQERGEDEQFF.

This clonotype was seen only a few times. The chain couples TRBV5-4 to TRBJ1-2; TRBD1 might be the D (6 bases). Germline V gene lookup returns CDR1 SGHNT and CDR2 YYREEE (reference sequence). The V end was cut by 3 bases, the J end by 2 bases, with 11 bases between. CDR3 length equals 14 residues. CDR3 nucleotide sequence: TGTGCCAGCAGCTCTAAGAGGGGGAACTATGGCTACACCTTC. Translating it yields CASSSKRGNYGYTF.

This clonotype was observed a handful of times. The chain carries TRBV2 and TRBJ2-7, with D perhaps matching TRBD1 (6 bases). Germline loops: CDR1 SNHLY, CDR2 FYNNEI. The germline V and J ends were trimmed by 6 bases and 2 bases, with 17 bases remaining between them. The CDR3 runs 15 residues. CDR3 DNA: TGTGCCAGCAGCGATAGGGACACCAAAACCTACGAGCAGTACTTC. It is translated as CASSDRDTKTYEQYF.